A single sample gave rise to the 24 T cell receptor beta chains below, sequenced in a study of a mutant IDH1 vaccine in newly diagnosed glioma. Their cognate antigens are unknown. Time point denoted: week 11, during vaccination. The investigators gave 300 ug of mutant IDH1 20-mer peptide in each vaccine dose, together with topical imiquimod. Profiling relied on immunoSEQ multiplex PCR, and the TCRdb table lists in-frame clones only, not all of them. Among tens of thousands of clones listed, 80% were seen once. Sequences were derived from PBMCs, sampled from a glioma patient whose treatment included an IDH1 peptide vaccine. Receptor source: a man aged 45-65 years with glioma.

This chain connects TRBV7-9 to TRBJ2-1; D may match TRBD1 or TRBD2 (5 bases each). With 1 base removed from V and 9 bases from J, the gap between germline ends came to 13 bases. The CDR3 consists of 14 residues. The V gene's germline CDR1 is SEHNR and CDR2 FQNEAQ (reference sequence). The CDR3 region is CASSLESYGGEQFF. In nucleotides, the CDR3 is TGTGCCAGCAGCTTAGAGAGCTATGGGGGTGAGCAGTTCTTC.

The chain employs TRBV19 and TRBJ2-7; D assignment may be TRBD1 or TRBD2 (5 bases each). Germline V CDR1 and CDR2: LNHDA, SQIVND (reference sequence). The V and J ends lost 5 bases and 6 bases respectively, with 11 bases between them. The CDR3 covers 12 residues. CDR3 sequence: CASSYAGSEQYF. The CDR3 DNA follows: TGTGCCAGTAGTTACGCAGGGAGCGAGCAGTACTTC.

The chain links TRBV6-6 to TRBJ2-3, with 11 bases identical to TRBD2. The CDR3 extends over 14 amino acids. V lost 5 bases to trimming and J lost 10 bases; unmatched junction nucleotides: 8. Germline CDR1 MNHNY, CDR2 SVGAGI (reference sequence). CDR3 residues: CASSALAGVPPQYF. The CDR3 bases are TGTGCCAGCAGTGCACTAGCGGGAGTGCCTCCGCAGTATTTT.

DNA of the CDR3: TGTGCCAGCAGAACCGGGGACGGCTACACCTTC. The encoded protein is CASRTGDGYTF. This sequence joins TRBV6-4 and TRBJ1-2; D is possibly TRBD1 (5 bases). Germline V gene sequence: CDR1 MRHNA, CDR2 SNTAGT. This CDR3 has 11 amino acids. The V and J ends lost 6 bases and 8 bases respectively, with 10 bases between them.

The gene calls are TRBV15 and TRBJ2-2; D remains ambiguous. V gave up 8 bases and J gave up 0 bases, with 13 bases separating them. This CDR3 is 15 amino acids long. Germline CDR1 and CDR2: LNHNV and YYDKDF (reference sequence). CDR3 sequence: CATWAPRTNTGELFF. CDR3 sequence (DNA): TGTGCCACCTGGGCCCCCAGGACGAACACCGGGGAGCTGTTTTTT.

V usage is TRBV27 and J usage is TRBJ2-7; possibly TRBD2 for D (6 bases). Trimming pared 2 bases from V and 3 bases from J, leaving 8 bases between. This CDR3 has 13 residues. CDR1 is MNHEY and CDR2 is SMNVEV in the germline V gene (reference sequence). Written as DNA, the CDR3 is TGTGCCAGCAGTTTACGGGAGAACTACGAGCAGTACTTC. Translated, it gives CASSLRENYEQYF.

V and J are TRBV2 and TRBJ2-3; 7 nucleotides line up with TRBD2. The length of the CDR3 is 15 residues. The V gene end was trimmed by 5 bases and the J gene end by 5 bases; junction bases not matched to a gene: 10. CDR1 SNHLY and CDR2 FYNNEI come from the germline V gene. CDR3 DNA sequence: TGTGCCAGCAGTACCCAGGGACTACCGGAAGATACGCAGTATTTT. It translates to CASSTQGLPEDTQYF.

The J gene is TRBJ1-1, the V gene TRBV11-3, with a possible D match to TRBD1 (5 bases). V shed 1 base and J shed 3 bases, with 6 bases lying between them. Germline V gives CDR1 SGHNT, CDR2 YENEEA. The CDR3 loop spans 13 amino acids. This CDR3 is CASSLGGDTEAFF. The CDR3 coding sequence is TGTGCCAGCAGCTTAGGGGGGGACACTGAAGCTTTCTTT.

The rearrangement links TRBV28 to TRBJ2-7; tentatively, D is TRBD2 (5 bases). The CDR3 has 13 amino acids. Deletions cut 5 bases from V and 5 bases from J, with 13 bases between. Germline CDR1 reads MDHEN; CDR2 reads SYDVKM. The CDR3 sequence: CASSPALGDEQYF. The CDR3 nucleotides are TGTGCCAGCAGTCCCGCCTTGGGAGACGAGCAGTACTTC.

This clone was seen only a few times. The chain is built from TRBV2 and TRBJ1-2; TRBD1 might be the D (6 bases). The CDR3 covers 13 residues. Germline V gene sequence: CDR1 SNHLY, CDR2 FYNNEI. Trimming cost V 6 bases and J 4 bases, with 12 bases left between them. The CDR3 nucleotides read TGTGCCAGCAGCCCGAGGGGGGCCTATGGCTACACCTTC. Its translation: CASSPRGAYGYTF.

This chain uses TRBV29-1 with TRBJ2-5; D might be TRBD1 (8 bases). V lost 7 bases to trimming and J lost 5 bases, with 17 bases between them. Germline CDR1 and CDR2: SQVTM and ANQGSEA. The CDR3 consists of 13 residues. CDR3 in amino acids: CSATGGGVETQYF. The CDR3 nucleotides read TGCAGCGCTACAGGGGGGGGTGTGGAGACCCAGTACTTC.

In this sample, this clone turned up once. The rearrangement joins TRBV18 to TRBJ2-1; maybe TRBD1 (6 bases). This CDR3 is 15 amino acids long. The V gene's germline CDR1 is KGHSH and CDR2 LQKENI. With 2 bases removed from V and 7 bases from J, the gap between germline ends came to 15 bases. CDR3 sequence reads: CASSPSAPGDNEQFF. CDR3 coding DNA: TGTGCCAGCTCACCAAGTGCGCCAGGGGATAATGAGCAGTTCTTC.

The chain recombines TRBV29-1 with TRBJ1-2; D is uncertain. V lost 4 bases to trimming and J lost 8 bases, with 17 bases between them. The CDR3 totals 13 residues. Per the germline V gene, CDR1 is SQVTM and CDR2 is ANQGSEA. DNA for the CDR3: TGCAGCGTTGTGGGTTCGTTTGACGACGGCTACACCTTC. This translates into CSVVGSFDDGYTF.

CDR3: CASSEDTASTDTQYF. The CDR3 DNA follows: TGTGCCAGCAGTGAAGACACCGCTAGCACAGATACGCAGTATTTT. V is TRBV2 and J is TRBJ2-3; no clear D. V was clipped by 1 base and J by 0 bases, with 8 bases between them. CDR1 is SNHLY and CDR2 is FYNNEI in the germline V gene. The CDR3 contains 15 residues.

This clone was seen a handful of times. The CDR3 loop reads CASSFEGNNQPQHF. CDR3 DNA: TGTGCCAGCAGCTTCGAGGGGAACAATCAGCCCCAGCATTTT. The chain recombines TRBV7-9 with TRBJ1-5; perhaps TRBD1 as D (5 bases). Looked up from germline, CDR1 is SEHNR and CDR2 is FQNEAQ (reference sequence). V was shortened by 3 bases and J by 3 bases, with 9 bases between the two germline ends. The CDR3 spans 14 residues.

The sample holds a few counts of this clone. The chain employs TRBV2 and TRBJ1-4; 7 bases are shared with TRBD1. This CDR3 spans 14 amino acids. Looked up from germline, CDR1 is SNHLY and CDR2 is FYNNEI. The V gene end was trimmed by 3 bases and the J gene end by 11 bases; junction bases not matched to a gene: 9. The CDR3 nucleotides read TGTGCCAGCAGTGACGTCAGGGGGGAGAGGAAACTGTTTTTT. Its translation: CASSDVRGERKLFF.

The V and J genes are TRBV16 and TRBJ2-5; D is tentatively TRBD1 or TRBD2 (5 bases each). CDR3 length: 14 amino acids. The germline V gene has CDR1 KGHSY and CDR2 FQNENV. Trimming removed 0 bases at V and 2 bases at J, with 7 bases between. The CDR3 is CASSQSGVQETQYF. Written as DNA, the CDR3 is TGTGCCAGCAGCCAATCGGGGGTTCAAGAGACCCAGTACTTC.

Only one count was recorded for this clone. V gene TRBV7-2 combines with J gene TRBJ2-7; possible D gene TRBD1, 6 bases. Germline V gene data show CDR1 as SGHTA and CDR2 as FQGNSA. Trimming removed 5 bases at V and 1 base at J, with 12 bases between. This CDR3 has 14 amino acids. CDR3 region: CASSAGGHSYEQYF. The DNA of the CDR3 is TGTGCCAGCAGCGCTGGGGGACATTCCTACGAGCAGTACTTC.

This clone was detected only a few times. The chain joins TRBV5-1 to TRBJ1-1, with 7 bases matching TRBD1. In germline, CDR1 is SGHRS, CDR2 YFSETQ. The trim removed 0 bases at V and 7 bases at J, leaving 6 bases unmatched. CDR3 length: 14 amino acids. CDR3 sequence: CASSLGQAGGEAFF. The CDR3 bases are TGCGCCAGCAGCTTGGGTCAGGCAGGGGGTGAAGCTTTCTTT. Combining the CDR3 with reference TRBV5-1 and TRBJ1-1 gives the whole variable domain KAGVTQTPRYLIKTRGQQVTLSCSPISGHRSVSWYQQTPGQGLQFLFEYFSETQRNKGNFPGRFSGRQFSNSRSEMNVSTLELGDSALYLCASSLGQAGGEAFFGQGTRLTVV.

The rearrangement links TRBV19 to TRBJ2-3; D remains ambiguous. With 4 bases removed from V and 6 bases from J, the gap between germline ends came to 5 bases. The CDR3 spans 11 residues. Germline V gene lookup returns CDR1 LNHDA and CDR2 SQIVND (reference sequence). The CDR3 region is CASSTADTQYF. CDR3 nucleotides: TGTGCCAGTAGTACGGCGGATACGCAGTATTTT.

The sample holds one count of this clone. This chain uses TRBV6-6 with TRBJ1-1; D is unclear. There are 13 residues in the CDR3. Germline lookup yields CDR1 MNHNY and CDR2 SVGAGI (reference sequence). Trimming removed 5 bases at V and 1 base at J, with 8 bases between. In DNA form, the CDR3 reads TGTGCCAGCAGTCCCGGCAGGAACACTGAAGCTTTCTTT. It encodes CASSPGRNTEAFF.

This chain uses TRBV4-1 with TRBJ2-7, with D maybe TRBD2 (6 bases). V was shortened by 4 bases and J by 2 bases, with 15 bases between the two germline ends. CDR1 is MGHRA and CDR2 is YSYEKL in the germline V gene. The CDR3 consists of 15 residues. The CDR3 spells CASSPGAGPTYEQYF. The CDR3 bases are TGCGCCAGCAGCCCTGGGGCGGGACCCACCTACGAGCAGTACTTC.

Here the CDR3 reads CASTSDSFNEKLFF. In DNA form, the CDR3 reads TGTGCCAGTACCTCGGACAGCTTTAATGAAAAACTGTTTTTT. V gene TRBV19 combines with J gene TRBJ1-4; a possible D gene is TRBD1 (6 bases). V was clipped by 7 bases and J by 4 bases, with 13 bases between them. The germline V gene encodes CDR1 LNHDA and CDR2 SQIVND (reference sequence). The CDR3 sequence is 14 residues long.

This clone came up a few times. The V gene is TRBV20-1, the J gene TRBJ1-1; D gene ambiguous. Deletions cut 5 bases from V and 5 bases from J, with 6 bases between. Germline CDR1 is DFQATT and CDR2 is SNEGSKA (reference sequence). The CDR3 runs to 10 residues. DNA for the CDR3: TGCAGTGCTTCCGGGACTGAAGCTTTCTTT. It is translated as CSASGTEAFF.